A single sample is the source of the 21 T cell receptor beta chains below, sequenced in a study of human T cells and chemical hapten exposure. Indicated treatment: therapeutic diphenylcyclopropenone sensitization with weekly scalp DPC. What the library attached to individual cDNA molecules were unique molecular identifiers. MiXCR, applied by TCRdb to the reads, yields one record per CDR3 protein. Here the sample spans about 570 distinct CDR3 sequences, under 70% being singletons. Sequencing was performed on whole blood, taken before DPC sensitization or 2, 6, or about 24 weeks after (not recorded which). These receptors originate from an adult with alopecia areata. Some clones in this sample may be carry-over from other donors' samples. This table probably holds off-target reads from a library built for another chain.

The chain links TRBV5-4 to TRBJ2-5; perhaps TRBD1 as D (6 bases). The CDR3 totals 16 residues. The germline V and J ends were trimmed by 0 bases and 0 bases, with 12 bases remaining between them. Germline V gene data show CDR1 as SGHNT and CDR2 as YYREEE (reference sequence). The CDR3 is CASSLADDRYQETQYF. CDR3 bases: TGTGCCAGCAGCTTGGCCGATGACAGGTACCAAGAGACCCAGTACTTC.

The chain combines TRBV2 with TRBJ2-1; TRBD2 matches 8 bases. From germline, CDR1 is SNHLY and CDR2 FYNNEI. The CDR3 runs to 16 residues. V lost 4 bases to trimming and J lost 0 bases; unmatched junction nucleotides: 5. CDR3 region: CASSVSSGGSYNEQFF. The CDR3 nucleotides read TGTGCCAGCAGTGTGTCGAGCGGGGGCTCCTACAATGAGCAGTTCTTC.

The chain employs TRBV12-3 or TRBV12-4 and TRBJ1-1, with D perhaps TRBD1 (5 bases). Trimming stripped 2 bases from V and 0 bases from J, with 7 bases between. The CDR3 totals 14 residues. CDR3: CASSLQGVNTEAFF. CDR3 DNA: TGTGCCAGCAGTTTACAAGGGGTGAACACTGAAGCTTTCTTT.

V usage is TRBV27 and J usage is TRBJ1-6, with D uncertain. V was shortened by 3 bases and J by 2 bases, with 5 bases between the two germline ends. CDR1 and CDR2 (germline): MNHEY, SMNVEV (reference sequence). The CDR3 covers 14 residues. DNA of the CDR3: TGTGCCAGCAGTTTCTCCACCTATAATTCACCCCTCCACTTT. Translating it yields CASSFSTYNSPLHF.

The chain joins TRBV19 to TRBJ2-1; 9 nucleotides align to TRBD1. The V gene end was trimmed by 6 bases and the J gene end by 1 base; junction bases not matched to a gene: 4. Germline values: CDR1 LNHDA, CDR2 SQIVND (reference sequence). The CDR3 is 15 amino acids. CDR3 sequence (DNA): TGTGCCAGTAGGGTAGACAGGGGGTCCTACAATGAGCAGTTCTTC. Encoded protein: CASRVDRGSYNEQFF.

The V gene is TRBV5-4, the J gene TRBJ2-6; weak D call: TRBD1 (5 bases). V dropped 3 bases and J dropped 2 bases, with 9 bases sitting between them. Germline CDR1 SGHNT, CDR2 YYREEE (reference sequence). The CDR3 has 15 residues. The CDR3 nucleotides are TGTGCCAGCAGCTCGCAGGGCACTGGGGCCAACGTCCTGACTTTC. Translating gives CASSSQGTGANVLTF.

The J gene is TRBJ2-2, the V gene TRBV10-3; 8 bases align to TRBD2. CDR1 is ENHRY and CDR2 is SYGVKD in the germline V gene. There are 16 residues in the CDR3. With V trimmed by 4 bases and J by 4 bases, 8 bases remained unmatched. In nucleotides, the CDR3 is TGTGCCATCAGTGGGGCGAGCGGGAGTGTCACCGGGGAGCTGTTTTTT. Translation: CAISGASGSVTGELFF.

The chain is built from TRBV2 and TRBJ2-3; 7 positions match TRBD1. The CDR3 has 15 amino acids. Germline-derived CDR1 and CDR2 are SNHLY and FYNNEI. Unmatched junction bases numbered 5, after V lost 4 bases and J lost 1 base. DNA of the CDR3: TGTGCCAGCAGTGTAGAAGGACAGGGCACAGATACGCAGTATTTT. This gives the protein CASSVEGQGTDTQYF.

The V and J genes are TRBV6-2 or TRBV6-3 and TRBJ2-3; no clear D gene. V was shortened by 2 bases and J by 0 bases, with 9 bases between the two germline ends. The CDR3 loop spans 15 amino acids. Germline V gene data show CDR1 as MNHEY and CDR2 as SVGEGT. The CDR3 DNA reads TGTGCCAGCAGTTACAGAGGACCTAGCACAGATACGCAGTATTTT. Protein product: CASSYRGPSTDTQYF.

This clonotype occurred a few times. The gene calls are TRBV11-2 and TRBJ2-1; D is possibly TRBD2 (6 bases). V shed 1 base and J shed 7 bases, with 14 bases lying between them. This CDR3 is 15 amino acids long. Germline lookup yields CDR1 SGHAT and CDR2 FQNNGV. The CDR3 DNA reads as TGTGCCAGCAGCTTAGCTCGGGCCGGGGGAAATGAGCAGTTCTTC. Translation gives CASSLARAGGNEQFF.

V usage is TRBV10-2 and J usage is TRBJ1-5; D is perhaps TRBD1 (6 bases). This CDR3 is built from 15 residues. Germline assignment: CDR1 WSHSY and CDR2 SAAADI. Trimming stripped 3 bases from V and 1 base from J, with 10 bases between. CDR3 coding DNA: TGCGCCAGCAGTGACATGGACAGAAGCAATCAGCCCCAGCATTTT. Protein sequence: CASSDMDRSNQPQHF.

This clonotype was seen a few times. The gene calls are TRBV3-1 and TRBJ2-2; no definite D call. The length of the CDR3 is 17 residues. Germline V gene lookup returns CDR1 LGHDT and CDR2 YNNKEL (reference sequence). Deletions cut 1 base from V and 2 bases from J, with 14 bases between. The CDR3 is CASSQGPRRLNTGELFF. CDR3 DNA sequence: TGTGCCAGCAGCCAAGGGCCTCGCCGACTTAACACCGGGGAGCTGTTTTTT.

V gene TRBV30 combines with J gene TRBJ2-3; TRBD2 agrees at 13 bases. V shed 0 bases and J 6 bases; nucleotides not matched to a gene: 9. The V gene's germline CDR1 is GTSNPN and CDR2 SVGIG (reference sequence). The CDR3 loop spans 17 amino acids. The CDR3 here is CAWSVLGLAGTRDTQYF. The CDR3, as DNA: TGTGCCTGGAGTGTACTGGGACTAGCGGGAACTCGGGATACGCAGTATTTT.

The chain joins TRBV6-1 to TRBJ2-3, with D perhaps TRBD2 (5 bases). Trimming removed 3 bases from V and 2 bases from J, with 15 bases in between. Germline-derived CDR1 and CDR2 are MNHNS and SASEGT. CDR3 length equals 16 residues. CDR3 nucleotides: TGTGCCAGCAGTGACCGTCCTAGCCGAGTCACAGATACGCAGTATTTT. It yields the protein CASSDRPSRVTDTQYF.

The chain couples TRBV28 to TRBJ2-4; TRBD1 matches 10 bases. This CDR3 has 17 residues. Germline CDR1 reads MDHEN; CDR2 reads SYDVKM. Trimming took 6 bases from V and 6 from J; bases not matched to a gene: 14. The CDR3 protein is CASSSPRTGGWRNIQYF. CDR3 sequence (DNA): TGTGCCAGCAGCAGCCCCCGGACAGGGGGTTGGAGAAACATTCAGTACTTC.

The chain combines TRBV11-3 with TRBJ2-2; D may be TRBD2 (7 bases). The CDR3 sequence is 15 residues long. V was pared by 5 bases and J by 2 bases, with 12 bases between. Looked up from germline, CDR1 is SGHNT and CDR2 is YENEEA. CDR3 protein: CASSPGGGNTGELFF. For the CDR3, the DNA is TGTGCCAGCAGCCCAGGCGGGGGCAACACCGGGGAGCTGTTTTTT.

V is TRBV4-1 and J is TRBJ2-1, with 7 bases matching TRBD2. With V trimmed by 0 bases and J by 7 bases, 15 bases remained unmatched. Germline CDR1 is MGHRA and CDR2 is YSYEKL. The CDR3 has 18 amino acids. This CDR3 reads CASSQDWFPSGKGNEQFF. The DNA of the CDR3 is TGCGCCAGCAGCCAAGATTGGTTCCCCAGCGGGAAAGGGAATGAGCAGTTCTTC.

The chain's CDR3 is CASSFGPWRDNEQFF. For the CDR3, the DNA is TGTGCCAGCAGCTTTGGCCCGTGGCGTGACAATGAGCAGTTCTTC. The chain recombines TRBV7-6 with TRBJ2-1; D is ambiguous. Germline V gene sequence: CDR1 SGHVS, CDR2 FNYEAQ. The length of the CDR3 is 15 residues. Trimming took off 3 bases at V and 5 bases at J, with 14 bases between the two ends.

The chain employs TRBV21-1 and TRBJ1-3. TRBV21-1 is noted as a pseudogene. This CDR3 is built from 19 residues. CDR3 nucleotides: TGTGCCAGCAGCGAAATTGGGGAGGACTATGGGAAATCTGGAAACACCATATATTTT. It specifies CASSEIGEDYGKSGNTIYF.

The V and J genes are TRBV6-4 and TRBJ1-2, with D hard to call. Trimming took off 6 bases at V and 2 bases at J, with 4 bases between the two ends. The germline CDR1 and CDR2 sequences are MRHNA and SNTAGT. The CDR3 loop spans 11 amino acids. CDR3 in amino acids: CASRRNYGYTF. The CDR3 region has the DNA TGTGCCAGCAGACGGAACTATGGCTACACCTTC.

This chain uses TRBV18 with TRBJ2-7; D perhaps matches TRBD1 (6 bases). This CDR3 is 14 amino acids long. CDR1 and CDR2 (germline): KGHSH, LQKENI. Between the trimmed V and J ends, which lost 2 bases and 7 bases, there was a span of 15 bases. The CDR3 loop is CASSPTTGPGEQYF. The CDR3 DNA follows: TGTGCCAGCTCACCAACGACAGGCCCGGGGGAGCAGTACTTC.